These T cell receptor beta chains were read from a single sample in a study of cytomegalovirus exposure and HLA in healthy donors. Assay: immunoSEQ multiplex PCR; the TCRdb copy retains only in-frame clones and omits some. Among 150,000 to 200,000 clones listed, 70% to 90% were seen once. Input material: PBMCs. These receptors came from a young woman in good health and CMV-seronegative. Both conserved end residues are part of each CDR3. The order of the fields is D gene, V gene, clone size, J gene, CDR3 length, CDR3 DNA, CDR3 protein. D genes are given only for firm matches. Not every row has a clone size; where given, it reads once, few, many or a size class.

D gene: TRBD2; V gene: TRBV5-1; clone size: .; J gene: TRBJ2-1; CDR3 length: 15; CDR3 DNA: TGCGCCAGCAGCCCGCCGGGAGGCCTCTACAATGAGCAGTTCTTC; CDR3 protein: CASSPPGGLYNEQFF
D gene: .; V gene: TRBV19; clone size: .; J gene: TRBJ1-5; CDR3 length: 16; CDR3 DNA: TGTGCCAGTAGTATAGATCAACAGGTATCCGGGCAGCCCCAGCATTTT; CDR3 protein: CASSIDQQVSGQPQHF
D gene: .; V gene: TRBV29-1; clone size: .; J gene: TRBJ1-2; CDR3 length: 13; CDR3 DNA: TGCAGCGTTGGTGGGGGCGCTAACTATGGCTACACCTTC; CDR3 protein: CSVGGGANYGYTF
D gene: .; V gene: TRBV28; clone size: .; J gene: TRBJ1-1; CDR3 length: 16; CDR3 DNA: TGTGCCAGCACCCCCTTGACAGGACCAGGGAACACTGAAGCTTTCTTT; CDR3 protein: CASTPLTGPGNTEAFF
D gene: TRBD1; V gene: TRBV5-4; clone size: .; J gene: TRBJ1-2; CDR3 length: 15; CDR3 DNA: TGTGCCAGCAGCTCTACTAAGGGGGCCGGCTATGGCTACACCTTC; CDR3 protein: CASSSTKGAGYGYTF
D gene: .; V gene: TRBV6-6; clone size: once; J gene: TRBJ1-2; CDR3 length: 16; CDR3 DNA: TGTGCCAGCAGCTCTCCTGTCCTTCGTTCTAACTATGGCTACACCTTC; CDR3 protein: CASSSPVLRSNYGYTF
D gene: .; V gene: TRBV28; clone size: .; J gene: TRBJ2-5; CDR3 length: 15; CDR3 DNA: TGTGCCAGCAGTTCGAGAGGGAGGTTTGTGGAGACCCAGTACTTC; CDR3 protein: CASSSRGRFVETQYF
D gene: TRBD1; V gene: TRBV27; clone size: .; J gene: TRBJ2-1; CDR3 length: 15; CDR3 DNA: TGTGCCAGCGGGGCAGGGACAGCCCTTTTGTATGAGCAGTTCTTC; CDR3 protein: CASGAGTALLYEQFF
D gene: .; V gene: TRBV4-1; clone size: .; J gene: TRBJ1-1; CDR3 length: 14; CDR3 DNA: TGCGCCAGCAGCCAAGTCCGGGGGGGTACTGAAGCTTTCTTT; CDR3 protein: CASSQVRGGTEAFF
D gene: TRBD2; V gene: TRBV5-4; clone size: .; J gene: TRBJ2-7; CDR3 length: 14; CDR3 DNA: TGTGCCAGCAGTCTTGCGGGGGGGAACTACGAGCAGTACTTC; CDR3 protein: CASSLAGGNYEQYF
D gene: TRBD2; V gene: TRBV5-4; clone size: .; J gene: TRBJ2-7; CDR3 length: 16; CDR3 DNA: TGTGCCAGCAGCTCCAACCTACTAGCGGGGGCCGACGAGCAGTACTTC; CDR3 protein: CASSSNLLAGADEQYF
D gene: TRBD1; V gene: TRBV9; clone size: .; J gene: TRBJ2-1; CDR3 length: 16; CDR3 DNA: TGTGCCAGCAGCGCCGGACAGGGTATGATGTCAAATGAGCAGTTCTTC; CDR3 protein: CASSAGQGMMSNEQFF
D gene: .; V gene: TRBV25-1; clone size: .; J gene: TRBJ1-2; CDR3 length: 13; CDR3 DNA: TGTGCCAGCAGTGAGACAGCAGACTATGGCTACACCTTC; CDR3 protein: CASSETADYGYTF
D gene: TRBD1; V gene: TRBV29-1; clone size: few; J gene: TRBJ1-3; CDR3 length: 14; CDR3 DNA: TGCAGCGTGGCCCGGGACAGGTGGGGAAACACCATATATTTT; CDR3 protein: CSVARDRWGNTIYF
D gene: TRBD1; V gene: TRBV30; clone size: .; J gene: TRBJ2-7; CDR3 length: 16; CDR3 DNA: TGTGCCTGGACCCAATACCCGGGACAGGGGTCTGTCGAGCAGTACTTC; CDR3 protein: CAWTQYPGQGSVEQYF
D gene: .; V gene: TRBV6-5; clone size: .; J gene: TRBJ1-2; CDR3 length: 14; CDR3 DNA: TGTGCCAGCACGCAGCGGGGGGCCTTCTATGGCTACACCTTC; CDR3 protein: CASTQRGAFYGYTF
D gene: .; V gene: TRBV27; clone size: .; J gene: TRBJ1-5; CDR3 length: 16; CDR3 DNA: TGTGCCAGCAGAAAGACGGGAGCTTATAGCAATCAGCCCCAGCATTTT; CDR3 protein: CASRKTGAYSNQPQHF
D gene: TRBD1; V gene: TRBV19; clone size: .; J gene: TRBJ1-2; CDR3 length: 15; CDR3 DNA: TGTGCCAGTACCCCATGGGGACAGGGGGGTTATGGCTACACCTTC; CDR3 protein: CASTPWGQGGYGYTF
D gene: TRBD1; V gene: TRBV6-5; clone size: .; J gene: TRBJ1-1; CDR3 length: 14; CDR3 DNA: TGTGCCAGCAGTCCCGGGACAGGGGACACTGAAGCTTTCTTT; CDR3 protein: CASSPGTGDTEAFF
D gene: .; V gene: TRBV19; clone size: .; J gene: TRBJ1-4; CDR3 length: 10; CDR3 DNA: TGTGCCAGCTCCAATGAAAAACTGTTTTTT; CDR3 protein: CASSNEKLFF
D gene: TRBD2; V gene: TRBV10-3; clone size: .; J gene: TRBJ2-5; CDR3 length: 13; CDR3 DNA: TGTGCCATCAGTGAGCGGGGGGGAGAGACCCAGTACTTC; CDR3 protein: CAISERGGETQYF
D gene: .; V gene: TRBV6-5; clone size: .; J gene: TRBJ1-3; CDR3 length: 16; CDR3 DNA: TGTGCCAGCAGTTACGGCCCAATTCTCTCTGGAAACACCATATATTTT; CDR3 protein: CASSYGPILSGNTIYF
D gene: .; V gene: TRBV5-6; clone size: .; J gene: TRBJ2-3; CDR3 length: 13; CDR3 DNA: TGTGCCAGCAGCTTGATAAACACAGATACGCAGTATTTT; CDR3 protein: CASSLINTDTQYF
D gene: TRBD1; V gene: TRBV29-1; clone size: .; J gene: TRBJ1-2; CDR3 length: 14; CDR3 DNA: TGCAGCGTTGAGGGCAGGGGGCGCAACTATGGCTACACCTTC; CDR3 protein: CSVEGRGRNYGYTF
D gene: TRBD1; V gene: TRBV7-2; clone size: few; J gene: TRBJ2-7; CDR3 length: 12; CDR3 DNA: TGTGCCAGCAGCCCAGGGGGTTACGAGCAGTACTTC; CDR3 protein: CASSPGGYEQYF
D gene: TRBD2; V gene: TRBV4-1; clone size: .; J gene: TRBJ2-5; CDR3 length: 12; CDR3 DNA: TGCGCCAGCAGCCAGGGGGGGGAGACCCAGTACTTC; CDR3 protein: CASSQGGETQYF
D gene: TRBD2; V gene: TRBV9; clone size: .; J gene: TRBJ2-2; CDR3 length: 16; CDR3 DNA: TGTGCCAGCAGCGTAGATATAGCGGGGGACACCGGGGAGCTGTTTTTT; CDR3 protein: CASSVDIAGDTGELFF
D gene: TRBD2; V gene: TRBV9; clone size: few; J gene: TRBJ2-1; CDR3 length: 15; CDR3 DNA: TGTGCCAGCAGCACGGGACTATTCCCTCACAATGAGCAGTTCTTC; CDR3 protein: CASSTGLFPHNEQFF
D gene: .; V gene: TRBV11-3; clone size: once; J gene: TRBJ1-1; CDR3 length: 12; CDR3 DNA: TGTGCCAGCAGCTCTCCCGGCACTGAAGCTTTCTTT; CDR3 protein: CASSSPGTEAFF
D gene: .; V gene: TRBV4-1; clone size: .; J gene: TRBJ2-5; CDR3 length: 14; CDR3 DNA: TGCGCCAGCAGCCAAGATATTCTAGAAGAGACCCAGTACTTC; CDR3 protein: CASSQDILEETQYF
D gene: TRBD1; V gene: TRBV13; clone size: .; J gene: TRBJ2-7; CDR3 length: 13; CDR3 DNA: TGTGCCAGCAGTCCTCGACAGGGTGGAGAGCAGTACTTC; CDR3 protein: CASSPRQGGEQYF
D gene: .; V gene: TRBV7-6; clone size: .; J gene: TRBJ2-7; CDR3 length: 13; CDR3 DNA: TGTGCCAGCAGTATAGGGGGTTCTAACGAGCAGTACTTC; CDR3 protein: CASSIGGSNEQYF
D gene: .; V gene: TRBV4-2; clone size: .; J gene: TRBJ1-5; CDR3 length: 14; CDR3 DNA: TGTGCCAGCAGCCAAGATTTGGGAGGGCAGCCCCAGCATTTT; CDR3 protein: CASSQDLGGQPQHF
D gene: TRBD1; V gene: TRBV6-1; clone size: .; J gene: TRBJ2-5; CDR3 length: 14; CDR3 DNA: TGTGCCAGCAGTGGGACAGGGGGGGGAGAGACCCAGTACTTC; CDR3 protein: CASSGTGGGETQYF
D gene: .; V gene: TRBV7-8; clone size: .; J gene: TRBJ1-5; CDR3 length: 14; CDR3 DNA: TGTGCCAGCAGCCCGCTTGAGAGGAATCAGCCCCAGCATTTT; CDR3 protein: CASSPLERNQPQHF
D gene: TRBD1; V gene: TRBV10-2; clone size: .; J gene: TRBJ2-7; CDR3 length: 16; CDR3 DNA: TGCGCCAGCAGTGAGTCAGCGACAGGGAAACCCTACGAGCAGTACTTC; CDR3 protein: CASSESATGKPYEQYF
D gene: TRBD1; V gene: TRBV6-5; clone size: .; J gene: TRBJ2-1; CDR3 length: 14; CDR3 DNA: TGTGCCAGCAGTCGTGGACAGGGTGACAATGAGCAGTTCTTC; CDR3 protein: CASSRGQGDNEQFF
D gene: .; V gene: TRBV6-6; clone size: few; J gene: TRBJ1-1; CDR3 length: 16; CDR3 DNA: TGTGCCAGCAGACTCTTTCAGATCAGGGGGAACACTGAAGCTTTCTTT; CDR3 protein: CASRLFQIRGNTEAFF
D gene: TRBD2; V gene: TRBV2; clone size: once; J gene: TRBJ2-1; CDR3 length: 13; CDR3 DNA: TGTGCCAGCGGGGGCGGGAGGGCCGTTGAGCAGTTCTTC; CDR3 protein: CASGGGRAVEQFF
D gene: .; V gene: TRBV7-6; clone size: .; J gene: TRBJ1-1; CDR3 length: 16; CDR3 DNA: TGTGCCAGCAGCTTAGTTGGAGGGGTAATGAACACTGAAGCTTTCTTT; CDR3 protein: CASSLVGGVMNTEAFF
D gene: TRBD2; V gene: TRBV5-1; clone size: .; J gene: TRBJ2-3; CDR3 length: 16; CDR3 DNA: TGCGCCAGCACTGCTACGGCGGGGGGTGGCGCAGATACGCAGTATTTT; CDR3 protein: CASTATAGGGADTQYF
D gene: .; V gene: TRBV5-5; clone size: .; J gene: TRBJ1-2; CDR3 length: 16; CDR3 DNA: TGTGCCAGCAGCTCCCCTTTTGGGCAGCCCCCTCCTGGCTACACCTTC; CDR3 protein: CASSSPFGQPPPGYTF
D gene: .; V gene: TRBV5-6; clone size: .; J gene: TRBJ1-4; CDR3 length: 12; CDR3 DNA: TGTGCCAGCAGCTTGGGGGAGGAAAAACTGTTTTTT; CDR3 protein: CASSLGEEKLFF